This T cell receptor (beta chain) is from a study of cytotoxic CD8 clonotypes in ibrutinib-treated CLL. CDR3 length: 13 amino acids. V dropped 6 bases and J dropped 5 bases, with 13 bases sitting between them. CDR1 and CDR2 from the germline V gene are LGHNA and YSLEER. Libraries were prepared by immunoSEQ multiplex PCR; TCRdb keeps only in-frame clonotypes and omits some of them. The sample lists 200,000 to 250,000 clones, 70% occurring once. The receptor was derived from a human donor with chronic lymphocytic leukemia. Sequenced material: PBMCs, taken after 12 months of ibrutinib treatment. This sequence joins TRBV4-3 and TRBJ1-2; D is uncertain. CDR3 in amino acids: CASSTDPMYGYTF. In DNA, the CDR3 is TGCGCCAGCAGTACCGACCCTATGTATGGCTACACCTTC.